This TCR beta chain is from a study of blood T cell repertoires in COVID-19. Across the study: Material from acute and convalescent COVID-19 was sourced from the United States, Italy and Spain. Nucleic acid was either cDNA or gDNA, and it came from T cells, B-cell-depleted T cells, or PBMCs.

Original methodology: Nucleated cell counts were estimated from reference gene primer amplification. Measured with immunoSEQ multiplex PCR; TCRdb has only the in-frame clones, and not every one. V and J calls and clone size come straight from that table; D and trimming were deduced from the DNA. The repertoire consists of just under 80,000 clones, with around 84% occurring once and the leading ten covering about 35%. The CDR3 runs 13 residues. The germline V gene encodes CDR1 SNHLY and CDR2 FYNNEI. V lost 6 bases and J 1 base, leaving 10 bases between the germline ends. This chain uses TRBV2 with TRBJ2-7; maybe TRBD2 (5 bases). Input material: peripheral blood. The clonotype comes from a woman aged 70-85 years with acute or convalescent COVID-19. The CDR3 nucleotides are TGTGCCAGCAGGCGAACTAGGTCCTACGAGCAGTACTTC. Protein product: CASRRTRSYEQYF.